These T cell receptor beta chains were read from a single sample in a study of cytomegalovirus exposure and HLA in healthy donors. Libraries were prepared by immunoSEQ multiplex PCR; TCRdb keeps only in-frame clonotypes and omits some of them. The sample records roughly 200,000 clones, about 80% being singletons. The sequenced sample consisted of PBMCs. The receptors here all came from a man in his 60s in good health and CMV-seronegative. CDR3s include the opening cysteine and the closing phenylalanine or tryptophan. A D gene is named only where the DNA matches it firmly. The listing skips clone size in some rows; elsewhere it reads once, few, many or a size class.

D | J | V | size | DNA | CDR3
TRBD2 | TRBJ2-7 | TRBV6-5 | NA | TGTGCCAGCAGCCGGACTAGCGGGGGCTACGAGCAGTACTTC | CASSRTSGGYEQYF
NA | TRBJ1-1 | TRBV4-2 | NA | TGTGCCAGCAGCCAAGACCCCCGACAGCGGGCTAGCACTGAAGCTTTCTTT | CASSQDPRQRASTEAFF
NA | TRBJ2-7 | TRBV2 | NA | TGTGCCAGCAGCAGGGCCTCCTACGAGCAGTACTTC | CASSRASYEQYF
NA | TRBJ2-3 | TRBV7-2 | NA | TGTGCCAGCAGCTTATTACCGGGGGGCGGCCGAAGCACAGATACGCAGTATTTT | CASSLLPGGGRSTDTQYF
NA | TRBJ1-2 | TRBV9 | NA | TGTGCCAGCAGCGTACGAGCTAACTATGGCTACACCTTC | CASSVRANYGYTF
NA | TRBJ2-3 | TRBV5-4 | NA | TGTGCCAGCAGCTTTTTGATTCCGGGAAGTATGGGGACGCAGTATTTT | CASSFLIPGSMGTQYF
NA | TRBJ1-2 | TRBV9 | NA | TGTGCCAGCAGGAGAGGGGGGGGGAGGGGCGCGGATGGCTACACCTTC | CASRRGGGRGADGYTF
NA | TRBJ2-2 | TRBV30 | once | TGTGCCTGGAGCTCACCGGGACATTACACCGGGGAGCTGTTTTTT | CAWSSPGHYTGELFF
TRBD1 | TRBJ2-7 | TRBV6-1 | NA | TGTGCCAGCAGTCCATCGGGACAGAACTACGAGCAGTACTTC | CASSPSGQNYEQYF
NA | TRBJ2-5 | TRBV7-8 | NA | TGTGCCAGCAGCAACCGGCCCCAGGGGACCCAGTACTTC | CASSNRPQGTQYF
TRBD1 | TRBJ2-7 | TRBV6-5 | NA | TGTGCCAGCAGTTACTCGGACAGGGGACCCTCCTACGAGCAGTACTTC | CASSYSDRGPSYEQYF
TRBD1 | TRBJ1-6 | TRBV7-9 | NA | TGTGCCAGCAGCTTAGTAGAGGGGGCCCTCTCACCCCTCCACTTT | CASSLVEGALSPLHF